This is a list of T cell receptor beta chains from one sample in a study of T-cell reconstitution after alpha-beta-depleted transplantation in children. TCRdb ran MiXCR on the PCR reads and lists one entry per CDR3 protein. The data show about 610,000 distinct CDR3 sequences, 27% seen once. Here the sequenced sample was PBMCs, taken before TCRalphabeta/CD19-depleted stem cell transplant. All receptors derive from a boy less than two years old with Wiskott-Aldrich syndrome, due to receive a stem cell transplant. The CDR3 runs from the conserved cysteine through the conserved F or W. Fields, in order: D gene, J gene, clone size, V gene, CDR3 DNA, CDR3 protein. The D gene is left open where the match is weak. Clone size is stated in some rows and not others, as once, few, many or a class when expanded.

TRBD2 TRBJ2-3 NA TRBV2 TGTGCCAGCAGTGGACTAGCGGGAGGGGGACATACGCAGTATTTT CASSGLAGGGHTQYF
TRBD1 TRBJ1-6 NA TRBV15 TGTGCCACCAGCAGAGACAGGGGGCTTGGGTCACCCCTCCACTTT CATSRDRGLGSPLHF
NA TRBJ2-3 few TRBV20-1 TGCAGTGCTAGTTCGCCCCCGGGGGGCCGAGTCCCGCGGGTGGATACGCAGTATTTT CSASSPPGGRVPRVDTQYF
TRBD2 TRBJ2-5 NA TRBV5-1 TGCGCCAGCAGCTTGGCGGGACTAGCGGGAGGGATCCAAGAGACCCAGTACTTC CASSLAGLAGGIQETQYF
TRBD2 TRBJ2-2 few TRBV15 TGTGCCACCAGCAGAGCTCTAGCGGGAGGGCACGCGAACACCGGGGAGCTGTTTTTT CATSRALAGGHANTGELFF
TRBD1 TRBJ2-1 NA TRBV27 TGTGCCAGCCTCAACCGGGACAGGGTGGAATATGAGCAGTTCTTC CASLNRDRVEYEQFF
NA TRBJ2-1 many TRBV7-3 TGTGCCAGCAGCTTTTCGGGCGCCTACAATGAGCAGTTCTTC CASSFSGAYNEQFF
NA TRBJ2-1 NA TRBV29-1 TGCAGCGTTGAAGAGAGGGTCAGTACCTACAATGAGCAGTTCTTC CSVEERVSTYNEQFF
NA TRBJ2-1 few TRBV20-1 TGCAGTGCCAGACCCCTATCCGGGAGCTCCTACAATGAGCAGTTCTTC CSARPLSGSSYNEQFF
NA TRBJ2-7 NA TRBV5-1 TGCGCCAGCAGCTTGAACGTATACGAGCAGTACTTC CASSLNVYEQYF
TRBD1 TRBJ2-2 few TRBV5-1 TGCGCCAGCAGCTTGGAAGAACAGGGGGCTTTCTACGGGGAGCTGTTTTTT CASSLEEQGAFYGELFF
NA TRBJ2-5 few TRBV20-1 TGCAGTGCTCGCACCTCGGAGGGGGCGCGGGAGACCCAGTACTTC CSARTSEGARETQYF
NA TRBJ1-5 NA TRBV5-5 TGTGCCAGCAGCTTGGTGTGGGGGTCTCAGCCCCAGCATTTT CASSLVWGSQPQHF
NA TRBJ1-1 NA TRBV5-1 TGCGCCAGCAGCCCCCGTTGGCAGGATGAAGCTTTCTTT CASSPRWQDEAFF
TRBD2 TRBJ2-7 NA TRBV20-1 TGCAGTGCTAGGGGGACTAGTCACTACGAGCAGTACTTC CSARGTSHYEQYF